The clone carrying this T cell receptor (beta chain) has only a few counts. What it binds is unknown. This sample is part of a study of T cells in localized non-small cell lung cancer. Germline lookup yields CDR1 GTSNPN and CDR2 SVGIG (reference sequence). The length of the CDR3 is 10 residues. Sequencing used immunoSEQ multiplex PCR; TCRdb keeps in-frame clones, though not all of them. This sample has roughly 72,000 clones, with 80% found just once. Study-wide results and caveats: Prolonged overall survival went with higher T cell density in the blood.

Sample: peripheral blood, taken before any cancer treatment. The chain uses TRBV30 and TRBJ1-1, with D uncertain. The TCR sequence derives from a female donor of 60 years or more with stage I lung adenocarcinoma. CDR3 in DNA: TGTGCTCAGTCCGGGGCTGAAGCTTTCTTT. It translates to CAQSGAEAFF.